Listed below are T cell receptor beta chains from one sample, sequenced in a study of cytomegalovirus exposure and HLA in healthy donors. Measured with immunoSEQ multiplex PCR; TCRdb has only the in-frame clones, and not every one. The sample lists roughly 190,000 clones, approximately 84% occurring once. The sequencing sample was made of PBMCs. The receptors here all came from a woman between 50 and 59 years old in good health and CMV-seropositive. The CDR3 runs from the conserved cysteine through the conserved F or W. D genes are given only for firm matches. Only some rows state a clone size, as once, few, many or a class for expanded clones.

CDR3 DNA: TGCGCCAGCAGCTCCCAGGGGGCCGGCGAGCAGTACTTC
CDR3 protein: CASSSQGAGEQYF
D gene: TRBD1
clone size: NA
V gene: TRBV5-1
J gene: TRBJ2-7

CDR3 DNA: TGTGCCATCACGGGTTCTGGAAACACCATATATTTT
CDR3 protein: CAITGSGNTIYF
D gene: NA
clone size: few
V gene: TRBV10-3
J gene: TRBJ1-3

CDR3 DNA: TGTGCCAGCAGCGCACTGGGACTAGCGGCCGGGGAGCTGTTTTTT
CDR3 protein: CASSALGLAAGELFF
D gene: TRBD2
clone size: NA
V gene: TRBV2
J gene: TRBJ2-2

CDR3 DNA: TGTGCCAGCAGTGAATTTGTAGAGGGTGTAGGGTTGGGTCAGCCCCAGCATTTT
CDR3 protein: CASSEFVEGVGLGQPQHF
D gene: NA
clone size: NA
V gene: TRBV6-4
J gene: TRBJ1-5

CDR3 DNA: TGTGCCAGCAGCTTAGAGACAGGGAGGACCTCTGGAAACACCATATATTTT
CDR3 protein: CASSLETGRTSGNTIYF
D gene: TRBD1
clone size: NA
V gene: TRBV7-2
J gene: TRBJ1-3

CDR3 DNA: TGTGCCAGCAGCTCGGGACTAGCGGGGGACCCGAACACCGGGGAGCTGTTTTTT
CDR3 protein: CASSSGLAGDPNTGELFF
D gene: TRBD2
clone size: NA
V gene: TRBV7-2
J gene: TRBJ2-2

CDR3 DNA: TGTGCCAGCAGCTTAACTAGCGGGGGGGAAAAGACCCAGTACTTC
CDR3 protein: CASSLTSGGEKTQYF
D gene: TRBD2
clone size: NA
V gene: TRBV7-8
J gene: TRBJ2-5

CDR3 DNA: TGTGCCAGCAGCAATCCGGGACTAGGGGGCACCGGGGAGCTGTTTTTT
CDR3 protein: CASSNPGLGGTGELFF
D gene: TRBD2
clone size: NA
V gene: TRBV7-2
J gene: TRBJ2-2

CDR3 DNA: TGTGCCAGCAGTTACCCGGGGTGGGGAGAGACCCAGTACTTC
CDR3 protein: CASSYPGWGETQYF
D gene: NA
clone size: NA
V gene: TRBV7-9
J gene: TRBJ2-5

CDR3 DNA: TGCGCCAGCAGCCAAGTGAGCACCGGGGAGCTGTTTTTT
CDR3 protein: CASSQVSTGELFF
D gene: NA
clone size: once
V gene: TRBV4-1
J gene: TRBJ2-2

CDR3 DNA: TGTGCCAGCACGCGGGCAGCCTCCTACGAGCAGTACTTC
CDR3 protein: CASTRAASYEQYF
D gene: NA
clone size: NA
V gene: TRBV6-1
J gene: TRBJ2-7

CDR3 DNA: TGTGCCAGCAGCTTAAGCGGGGGCTCGGATGGCTACACCTTC
CDR3 protein: CASSLSGGSDGYTF
D gene: NA
clone size: NA
V gene: TRBV7-9
J gene: TRBJ1-2

CDR3 DNA: TGTGCCAGCAGTTCTACAGGGGACGGCTACACCTTC
CDR3 protein: CASSSTGDGYTF
D gene: TRBD1
clone size: NA
V gene: TRBV27
J gene: TRBJ1-2

CDR3 DNA: TGTGCCAGCAGCCAAACCCCAGGACAGCCCTATGGCTACACCTTC
CDR3 protein: CASSQTPGQPYGYTF
D gene: NA
clone size: NA
V gene: TRBV27
J gene: TRBJ1-2

CDR3 DNA: TGTGCCACTGCGGGGGGCACAGATACGCAGTATTTT
CDR3 protein: CATAGGTDTQYF
D gene: TRBD2
clone size: NA
V gene: TRBV7-2
J gene: TRBJ2-3

CDR3 DNA: TGTGCCAGCAGCCCCCGCAATGAGCAGTTCTTC
CDR3 protein: CASSPRNEQFF
D gene: NA
clone size: NA
V gene: TRBV7-2
J gene: TRBJ2-1

CDR3 DNA: TGTGCCAGCAGCTTGGACAGCCGGGGCTACACCTTC
CDR3 protein: CASSLDSRGYTF
D gene: NA
clone size: NA
V gene: TRBV28
J gene: TRBJ1-2

CDR3 DNA: TGTGCCAGTAGTATAATAACAGGGAGGGAGGACACCATATATTTT
CDR3 protein: CASSIITGREDTIYF
D gene: NA
clone size: NA
V gene: TRBV19
J gene: TRBJ1-3

CDR3 DNA: TGTGCCAGCCAGAATGAGGTTAACACTGAAGCTTTCTTT
CDR3 protein: CASQNEVNTEAFF
D gene: NA
clone size: NA
V gene: TRBV10-3
J gene: TRBJ1-1

CDR3 DNA: TGTGCCAGCAGCCCGGGACTAGGTGACGAGCAGTACTTC
CDR3 protein: CASSPGLGDEQYF
D gene: TRBD2
clone size: NA
V gene: TRBV2
J gene: TRBJ2-7

CDR3 DNA: TGCGCCAGCAGCCCCCGCGCGACAGGGCGCGACTCACCCCTCCACTTT
CDR3 protein: CASSPRATGRDSPLHF
D gene: TRBD1
clone size: once
V gene: TRBV5-1
J gene: TRBJ1-6

CDR3 DNA: TGTGCCAGTAGTTTTCGACAGGGGGCGACCGGGGAGCTGTTTTTT
CDR3 protein: CASSFRQGATGELFF
D gene: TRBD1
clone size: once
V gene: TRBV19
J gene: TRBJ2-2

CDR3 DNA: TGTGCCAGCAGTTTTATCGGGGGGGCTCTCGATGAGCAGTTCTTC
CDR3 protein: CASSFIGGALDEQFF
D gene: TRBD2
clone size: NA
V gene: TRBV27
J gene: TRBJ2-1

CDR3 DNA: TGTGCCAGCAGCTCCTTAAGGCGGGGTTCTGCTGGGGTTTCCTACGAGCAGTACTTC
CDR3 protein: CASSSLRRGSAGVSYEQYF
D gene: NA
clone size: NA
V gene: TRBV11-2
J gene: TRBJ2-7

CDR3 DNA: TGTGCCAGCACCCCTATCTCGACAGGGGGCTATGGCTACACCTTC
CDR3 protein: CASTPISTGGYGYTF
D gene: TRBD1
clone size: few
V gene: TRBV6-5
J gene: TRBJ1-2

CDR3 DNA: TGTGCCAGCAGCTCGGGTGTAGCTAATGAAAAACTGTTTTTT
CDR3 protein: CASSSGVANEKLFF
D gene: NA
clone size: NA
V gene: TRBV7-6
J gene: TRBJ1-4

CDR3 DNA: TGCGCCAGCAGCCAAGACGGGTACACTGAAGCTTTCTTT
CDR3 protein: CASSQDGYTEAFF
D gene: NA
clone size: NA
V gene: TRBV5-4
J gene: TRBJ1-1

CDR3 DNA: TGCGCCAGCAGCTTGTATACAGGGGGAAGCACAGATACGCAGTATTTT
CDR3 protein: CASSLYTGGSTDTQYF
D gene: TRBD1
clone size: NA
V gene: TRBV5-1
J gene: TRBJ2-3

CDR3 DNA: TGTGCCAGCAGGGATACAGGGGCGGGTTCACCCCTCCACTTT
CDR3 protein: CASRDTGAGSPLHF
D gene: TRBD1
clone size: NA
V gene: TRBV7-8
J gene: TRBJ1-6